This TCR beta chain was sequenced during a study of CD4 T cells in relation to SARS-CoV-2 and coronaviruses. Across the whole study: The negative reference was HIV-1 Nef peptide pool or peptide-free culture.

Profiling relied on immunoSEQ multiplex PCR, and the TCRdb table lists in-frame clones only, not all of them. The sample has some 21,000 clones; around 78% are singletons. Of note for this clone: Its antigen is as yet unknown. One junction end disagrees with the germline gene, perhaps due to a read error. Other DNA sequences of this sample code for an identical CDR3.

Findings of the study overall: No crossreactivity against non-spike viral proteins was tested here. Pre-pandemic and post-infection samples never came from the same donor.

The unexposed donors gave CD4+ T cells in 2011-2018, prior to COVID-19. After roughly ten days of culture, CD4+ T cells were isolated. Testing used SARS-CoV-2 S/N and four cold-coronavirus spikes on unexposed-donor CD4+ T cells, cells permitting. The origin of this receptor is a human donor in good health. Sequenced sample: CD4+ T cells from PBMCs, cultured in vitro.

The CDR3 coding sequence is TGTGCCAGCAGCTTCTTGAGCTCCTACGAACAGTACTTC. It codes for CASSFLSSYEQYF. J is TRBJ2-7 and V is TRBV5-5, with D uncertain. This CDR3 has 13 residues. Germline V gives CDR1 SGHKS, CDR2 YYEKEE (reference sequence).